Listed below are T cell receptor beta chains from one sample, sequenced in a study of blood T cell repertoires in COVID-19. Produced via immunoSEQ multiplex PCR; TCRdb's table is partial and in-frame only. Among about 270,000 clones listed, approximately 89% were seen once. Sequencing was done on a sample of peripheral blood. The source of these receptors is a woman between 55 and 75 years old who had recovered from COVID-19. The CDR3 runs from the conserved cysteine through the conserved F or W. Clone size appears in some rows only: once, few, many, or a class for an expanded clone.

j_gene | abundance | v_gene | CDR3aa
TRBJ2-2 | NA | TRBV6-6 | CASRLGQGVGGELFF
TRBJ2-3 | NA | TRBV7-9 | CASRWQGGPTDTQYF
TRBJ1-5 | NA | TRBV27 | CASSPRRGMGNQPQHF
TRBJ2-7 | NA | TRBV5-1 | CASSRESSYEQYF
TRBJ2-3 | NA | TRBV28 | CASRLPGTSGSTDTQYF
TRBJ2-5 | NA | TRBV19 | CASSIQGSVETQYF
TRBJ2-1 | NA | TRBV19 | CASSIKGGGARNEQFF
TRBJ1-4 | NA | TRBV5-6 | CASSLPGARGKLFF
TRBJ1-5 | once | TRBV6-5 | CPQRTGKLQPQHF
TRBJ1-2 | NA | TRBV9 | CASSVDGRRGGGYTF
TRBJ1-1 | NA | TRBV7-2 | CASSFSPDPTGNTEAFF
TRBJ2-5 | NA | TRBV5-4 | CASSLGGSGGETQYF
TRBJ2-3 | NA | TRBV5-4 | CASSFPSGSTDTQYF
TRBJ1-2 | NA | TRBV15 | CATSIHRGPSRYTF
TRBJ1-3 | NA | TRBV10-3 | CAISGEGVAGNTIYF
TRBJ2-2 | NA | TRBV12-3/TRBV12-4 | CASRGGTAGELFF
TRBJ1-2 | NA | TRBV21-1 | CASSRPRGRGGYTF
TRBJ2-2 | NA | TRBV9 | CASRDRGGTGELFF
TRBJ1-1 | NA | TRBV21-1 | CASSKSVAFF
TRBJ1-2 | NA | TRBV7-2 | CASSLAGRGYGYTF
TRBJ1-2 | NA | TRBV5-1 | CASSPAGMLDGYTF
TRBJ2-5 | NA | TRBV5-1 | CASGTGQGAGETQYF
TRBJ1-1 | NA | TRBV6-2/TRBV6-3 | CASSQRGEAFF
TRBJ2-7 | NA | TRBV4-1 | CASSQGTDVGGGSYEQYF
TRBJ1-5 | few | TRBV4-1 | CASSQQGTQPQHF
TRBJ1-5 | NA | TRBV28 | CASSLGQQNQPQHF
TRBJ1-4 | NA | TRBV28 | CASKVQGVEKLFF
TRBJ1-3 | once | TRBV25-1 | CASSESGSSGNTIYF
TRBJ2-5 | NA | TRBV27 | CASKSGGHQETQYF
TRBJ1-1 | NA | TRBV5-1 | CASSLAGVTEAFF